This T cell receptor (beta chain) originates from a study of vaccination effects on CD4 cells after COVID-19. Study overall: Sampling occurred 16 days and one week pre-vaccination in a couple of convalescent patients.

V gave up 0 bases and J gave up 3 bases, with 12 bases separating them. The CDR3 is 15 amino acids. In germline, CDR1 is MNHEY, CDR2 SVGAGI. To note about this clone: The antigen remains unidentified.

Assay used: immunoSEQ multiplex PCR; TCRdb lists only in-frame clones, some missing. The sample lists 70,000 or so clones, around 70% occurring once. Expansion with viral peptide pools was applied to antigen-specific CD4+ T cells by the ViraFEST assay prior to sequencing. Researchers isolated CD4+ T cells once 9 to 11 days of culture had elapsed. Their SARS-CoV-2 infection, verified by PCR, occurred between March and December 2020. Researchers assigned an HIV-1 Nef peptide pool to the negative control culture. IL-2 medium supplanted half the medium on days 3 and 7. The sequences come from CD4+ T cells from PBMCs cultured with HIV peptides, collected before COVID-19 vaccination. The subset denotes: HIV-1 Nef peptide pool negative control/reference culture. The TCR originated in a human donor who had a prior SARS-CoV-2 infection. This chain links TRBV6-5 with TRBJ2-7; D possibly matches TRBD1 or TRBD2 (6 bases each). DNA for the CDR3: TGTGCCAGCAGTTACTCGCCACAGGGAGGCTACGAGCAGTACTTC. It codes for CASSYSPQGGYEQYF.